The clone carrying this T cell receptor (beta chain) was observed a few times. The data derive from a study of early T cells in non-severe SARS-CoV-2 infection. Molecules of cDNA were individually given unique molecular identifiers that were attached to them. TCRdb recomputed calls from the 5' RACE reads with MiXCR, one row per CDR3 protein. Here the sample spans 35,000 to 50,000 distinct CDR3 sequences, about a quarter being singletons. V shed 5 bases and J 8 bases; nucleotides not matched to a gene: 10. This CDR3 contains 16 residues. The germline CDR1 and CDR2 sequences are SEHNR and FQNEAQ (reference sequence).

The material sequenced was whole blood, taken at baseline. The V and J genes are TRBV7-9 and TRBJ1-4; TRBD1 matches at 11 bases. The sequence was obtained from an adult who was a healthcare worker with PCR-confirmed SARS-CoV-2 infection or an uninfected control (not recorded which). CDR3 in amino acids: CASSPIGQGAREKLFF. In DNA form, the CDR3 reads TGTGCCAGCAGCCCCATTGGACAGGGGGCGAGAGAAAAACTGTTTTTT.